The 8 T cell receptor beta chains presented below share a single source sample, sequenced in a study of T cells in Graves' hyperthyroidism and ophthalmopathy. Researchers took RNA transcripts and amplified the TCR beta CDR3 regions from them. The HTBI primer set served for first-round RT-PCR of the TCR CDR3. TCRdb processed the multiplex PCR reads anew with MiXCR; each CDR3 protein has one entry. The sample contains about 50,000 distinct CDR3 sequences, about 50% of which appear only once. The sequencing input was blood. These receptors came from a woman younger than 45 with Graves' ophthalmopathy.

In the case of this clonotype: At one boundary the junction diverges from the germline segment, which might be a read error. This chain connects TRBV27 to TRBJ2-7; 9 bases align to TRBD1. Germline assignment: CDR1 MNHEY and CDR2 SMNVEV (reference sequence). There are 16 residues in the CDR3. CDR3 bases: TGTGCCAGCAGTGCCCTGACAGGGGGTGGTGGGTACGGGCAGTACTTC. It specifies CASSALTGGGGYGQYF.

This clonotype was seen repeatedly, ten times or more. The chain recombines TRBV20-1 with TRBJ2-2; D unclear. CDR3 length equals 13 residues. V lost 3 bases, J lost 2 bases, and 7 bases lay in between. The germline V gene has CDR1 DFQATT and CDR2 SNEGSKA (reference sequence). The DNA for the CDR3 is TGCAGTGCTAGTGTCGCCAACACCGGGGAGCTGTTTTTT. It encodes CSASVANTGELFF.

This clonotype was counted ten times or more. This chain connects TRBV2 to TRBJ1-2; D is perhaps TRBD1 (6 bases). The CDR3 is made up of 13 amino acids. The V end was cut by 6 bases, the J end by 2 bases, with 10 bases between. The germline V gene has CDR1 SNHLY and CDR2 FYNNEI. The CDR3 region has the DNA TGTGCCAGCAGCGGCACAGGGAACTATGGCTACACCTTC. Its protein is CASSGTGNYGYTF.

This clonotype was seen more than once but under ten times. This may be a read error: a much more frequent sequence differs by one nucleotide. CDR3 amino acids: CASSSEIYQPQHF. DNA for the CDR3: TGTGCCAGCAGCTCGGAGATCTATCAGCCCCAGCATTTT. J is TRBJ1-5 and V is TRBV28; D ambiguous. This CDR3 has 13 residues. Germline CDR1 is MDHEN and CDR2 is SYDVKM. V gave up 6 bases and J gave up 5 bases, with 11 bases separating them.

The rearrangement uses TRBV7-7 and TRBJ2-1, with unresolved D. V was trimmed by 8 bases and J by 12 bases, leaving 11 bases between them. In germline, CDR1 is SSHAT, CDR2 FNYEAQ (reference sequence). This CDR3 comprises 10 residues. The CDR3 region is CASCGYVQFF. DNA of the CDR3: TGTGCCAGCTGTGGGTATGTGCAGTTCTTC.

This clonotype came up many times. Being one base from a much bigger clone, this may be a read error. The chain recombines TRBV9 with TRBJ1-3, with D possibly being TRBD1 (6 bases). CDR3 length equals 12 residues. Per germline, CDR1 SGDLS and CDR2 YYNGEE. The germline V and J ends were trimmed by 5 bases and 8 bases, with 11 bases remaining between them. The CDR3 region is CASSPGVDTIYF. The CDR3 DNA reads as TGTGCCAGCAGTCCAGGGGTAGACACCATATATTTT.

This clonotype was seen at least ten times. J is TRBJ2-2 and V is TRBV12-3 or TRBV12-4; D remains ambiguous. The CDR3 has 13 amino acids. Trimming stripped 3 bases from V and 2 bases from J, with 4 bases between. The CDR3: CASSFFNTGELFF. CDR3 in DNA: TGTGCCAGCAGTTTTTTTAACACCGGGGAGCTGTTTTTT.

This clonotype has just one count. One base away lies a much larger clone, so this may be a sequencing read error. The conserved phenylalanine or tryptophan normally closing the CDR3 is absent here, so this likely arose from a read error. This chain connects TRBV27 to TRBJ2-5; 11 bases match TRBD2. The V gene's germline CDR1 is MNHEY and CDR2 SMNVEV (reference sequence). The CDR3 totals 16 residues. J was trimmed by 5 bases and V by 3 bases; bases with no gene match: 8. CDR3 nucleotides: TGTGCCAGCAGTTTGGTAGCGGGAGGGCCCCGCGAGACCCAGTACCTC. Protein sequence: CASSLVAGGPRETQYL.